This T cell receptor beta chain derives from a study of cytomegalovirus exposure and HLA in healthy donors. General study results and limits: As a later analysis revealed, the rate of TCR association differed by HLA locus, with DRB1 most and HLA-C fewest. In a later analysis, approximately 15,000 TCR beta sequences were associated with HLA alleles at 0.05 false discovery rate.

V dropped 4 bases and J dropped 3 bases, with 20 bases sitting between them. This CDR3 comprises 16 residues. CDR1 SGHNT and CDR2 YYREEE come from the germline V gene (reference sequence). On this clone: Its target is not known.

PCR involved 60 Vbeta and 13 Jbeta primers. Measured with immunoSEQ multiplex PCR; TCRdb has only the in-frame clones, and not every one. This table holds 75,000 to 100,000 clones, around 81% found once. The sequenced sample was PBMCs. The rearrangement links TRBV5-4 to TRBJ2-7; TRBD2 is a possible D gene (6 bases). This TCR was recovered from a man aged 35 to 55 in good health and CMV-seropositive. The CDR3 DNA reads as TGTGCCAGCAGCCCGACGGGGGTGGGGGGATTCTACGAGCAGTACTTC. Translating it yields CASSPTGVGGFYEQYF. Looking up the rest from reference TRBV5-4 and TRBJ2-7 gives the full variable domain: ETGVTQSPTHLIKTRGQQVTLRCSSQSGHNTVSWYQQALGQGPQFIFQYYREEENGRGNFPPRFSGLQFPNYSSELNVNALELDDSALYLCASSPTGVGGFYEQYFGPGTRLTVT.